These T cell receptor beta chains were read from a single sample in a study of control samples from healthy donors and cancer patients. Assay used: immunoSEQ multiplex PCR; TCRdb lists only in-frame clones, some missing. The profile shows under 200,000 clones, over 85% of them singletons. Sequencing was performed on blood. All receptors come from a woman aged 40 to 50 in good health. CDR3s include the opening cysteine and the closing phenylalanine or tryptophan. The D gene is left open where the match is weak. Size tells how often a clone was seen (once, few, many) or the class of an expanded clone, and some rows leave it out.

D	size	V	J	CDR3	DNA
TRBD1	NA	TRBV7-3	TRBJ1-6	CASSLLPGTGNSPLHF	TGTGCCAGCAGCTTACTTCCCGGGACAGGGAATTCACCCCTCCACTTT
NA	NA	TRBV7-6	TRBJ2-3	CASSLTGGGIGTDTQYF	TGTGCCAGCAGCCTTACTGGGGGCGGGATAGGCACAGATACGCAGTATTTT
NA	NA	TRBV4-3	TRBJ2-7	CASSQAIATYEQYF	TGCGCCAGCAGCCAAGCTATTGCAACCTACGAGCAGTACTTC
NA	NA	TRBV7-9	TRBJ1-2	CASSKTSAEKSGYTF	TGTGCCAGCAGCAAGACCTCGGCAGAAAAGTCCGGCTACACCTTC
NA	NA	TRBV11-2	TRBJ2-7	CASSSGRVYEQYF	TGTGCCAGCAGCTCCGGGCGGGTGTACGAGCAGTACTTC
NA	NA	TRBV7-6	TRBJ1-3	CASSPRASSGNTIYF	TGTGCCAGCAGCCCCAGGGCTTCCTCTGGAAACACCATATATTTT
NA	NA	TRBV2	TRBJ2-3	CAGRLNTDTQYF	TGTGCCGGAAGACTAAACACAGATACGCAGTATTTT
NA	NA	TRBV5-1	TRBJ2-5	CASSLVSIQETQYF	TGCGCCAGCAGCTTGGTTTCGATTCAAGAGACCCAGTACTTC
NA	NA	TRBV3-1/TRBV3-2	TRBJ1-1	CASSQDGGWTEAFF	TGTGCCAGCAGCCAAGACGGGGGATGGACTGAAGCTTTCTTT
TRBD1	NA	TRBV7-2	TRBJ1-4	CASSSGTDRATNEKLFF	TGTGCCAGCAGCTCCGGAACCGACAGGGCAACTAATGAAAAACTGTTTTTT
NA	once	TRBV7-2	TRBJ1-2	CASSPLVDGYTF	TGTGCCAGCAGCCCCCTCGTAGATGGCTACACCTTC
NA	NA	TRBV6-6	TRBJ1-5	CASSYFGQLSNQPQHF	TGTGCCAGCAGTTACTTCGGACAGCTGAGCAATCAGCCCCAGCATTTT
NA	NA	TRBV6-5	TRBJ1-1	CASNPGTHNTEAFF	TGTGCCAGCAACCCCGGGACCCATAACACTGAAGCTTTCTTT
NA	NA	TRBV7-2	TRBJ1-4	CASSPLLPDGGLGEKLFF	TGTGCCAGCAGCCCCCTGCTTCCGGACGGGGGATTGGGTGAAAAACTGTTTTTT